A single sample gave rise to the 17 T cell receptor beta chains below, sequenced in a study of blood T cell repertoires in COVID-19. TCRdb keeps only in-frame clones here, not all; method: immunoSEQ multiplex PCR. The table has more than 200,000 clones, roughly 84% seen once. The sequencing sample was made of PBMCs or T cells enriched from blood (not recorded which). The receptors come from a young man in a cohort exposed to, infected with or recovered from COVID-19 (not recorded which).

The sample holds a few counts of this clone. The chain recombines TRBV9 with TRBJ2-3; perhaps TRBD1 as D (6 bases). The V gene lost 4 bases and the J gene lost 2 bases, with 17 bases spanning the gap. The CDR3 is 16 amino acids. Germline loops: CDR1 SGDLS, CDR2 YYNGEE. Here the CDR3 reads CASSYYGQPDTDTQYF. The CDR3 bases are TGTGCCAGCAGCTACTACGGACAGCCAGACACAGATACGCAGTATTTT.

The chain links TRBV20-1 to TRBJ2-1, with D possibly matching TRBD1 (6 bases). CDR1 is DFQATT, CDR2 SNEGSKA, per germline (reference sequence). Deletions cut 6 bases from V and 10 bases from J, with 10 bases between. CDR3 length: 10 amino acids. The CDR3 coding sequence is TGCAGTGCATTGACAGGAGAGCAGTTCTTC. This encodes CSALTGEQFF.

This chain joins TRBV12-3 or TRBV12-4 and TRBJ2-1, with 7 bases aligning to TRBD2. With V trimmed by 6 bases and J by 13 bases, 9 bases remained unmatched. This CDR3 has 12 residues. CDR3 protein: CASSGGAGLQFF. The DNA for the CDR3 is TGTGCCAGCAGCGGGGGAGCGGGGCTTCAGTTCTTC.

This chain joins TRBV9 and TRBJ1-1; D not resolved. V lost 0 bases and J 4 bases, leaving 16 bases between the germline ends. Germline CDR1 and CDR2: SGDLS and YYNGEE. The CDR3 has 16 amino acids. The CDR3: CASSVDVNRVGTEAFF. CDR3 coding DNA: TGTGCCAGCAGCGTAGATGTTAATCGGGTGGGCACTGAAGCTTTCTTT.

This chain links TRBV29-1 with TRBJ2-7, with 10 bases lining up with TRBD1. The J segment lost 3 bases and the V segment lost 6 bases, leaving 2 bases of the junction unmatched. The CDR3 consists of 12 residues. Germline V gene sequence: CDR1 SQVTM, CDR2 ANQGSEA. The CDR3 bases are TGCAGCGTGGGACAGGGGAACTACGAGCAGTACTTC. This sequence encodes CSVGQGNYEQYF.

J is TRBJ1-1 and V is TRBV5-5; TRBD1 matches 8 bases. This CDR3 has 16 residues. Trimming at V came to 3 bases and at J to 4 bases, leaving 11 bases not matched to a gene. The germline CDR1 and CDR2 sequences are SGHKS and YYEKEE (reference sequence). Here the CDR3 DNA reads TGTGCCAGCAGCTGGGGGGAGGCCAGGGGGCCCACTGAAGCTTTCTTT. This codes for CASSWGEARGPTEAFF.

The chain has TRBV27 and TRBJ2-7; possibly TRBD2 for D (6 bases). V was trimmed by 3 bases and J by 2 bases, leaving 14 bases between them. Germline V lookup: CDR1 MNHEY, CDR2 SMNVEV (reference sequence). This CDR3 comprises 15 residues. This CDR3 is CASSFRSGPPYEQYF. DNA for the CDR3: TGTGCCAGCAGTTTCCGAAGCGGGCCACCCTACGAGCAGTACTTC.

This chain connects TRBV11-3 to TRBJ2-2; the match to TRBD1 covers 12 bases. Per the germline V gene, CDR1 is SGHNT and CDR2 is YENEEA. The CDR3 runs 19 residues. Trimming took 1 base from V and 5 from J; bases not matched to a gene: 11. The CDR3 protein is CASSLAPKGTGGVTGELFF. The CDR3 bases are TGTGCCAGCAGCTTAGCCCCCAAGGGGACAGGGGGCGTGACCGGGGAGCTGTTTTTT.

This chain connects TRBV14 to TRBJ1-2; 9 nucleotides align to TRBD1. Trimming removed 3 bases from V and 7 bases from J; junction bases left unmatched: 3. The CDR3 runs 13 residues. Germline assignment: CDR1 SGHDN and CDR2 FVKESK. CDR3 DNA: TGTGCCAGCAGCCAGGACAGGGGTGCTGGCTACACCTTC. Protein sequence: CASSQDRGAGYTF. The full variable domain, completed using reference TRBV14 and TRBJ1-2, is EAGVTQFPSHSVIEKGQTVTLRCDPISGHDNLYWYRRVMGKEIKFLLHFVKESKQDESGMPNNRFLAERTGGTYSTLKVQPAELEDSGVYFCASSQDRGAGYTFGSGTRLTVV.

The CDR3 sequence is CASSWTGTAGNTIYF. The CDR3 nucleotides read TGCGCCAGCAGCTGGACCGGGACAGCTGGAAACACCATATATTTT. The rearrangement links TRBV5-1 to TRBJ1-3; 7 positions agree with TRBD1. Germline lookup yields CDR1 SGHRS and CDR2 YFSETQ. The CDR3 extends over 15 amino acids. V lost 3 bases and J lost 2; bases outside the gene matches: 5. Full variable domain (remainder filled in from reference TRBV5-1 and TRBJ1-3): KAGVTQTPRYLIKTRGQQVTLSCSPISGHRSVSWYQQTPGQGLQFLFEYFSETQRNKGNFPGRFSGRQFSNSRSEMNVSTLELGDSALYLCASSWTGTAGNTIYFGEGSWLTVV.

This chain joins TRBV6-1 and TRBJ1-1; tentative D call: TRBD1 (6 bases). V lost 1 base and J 14 bases, leaving 17 bases between the germline ends. The germline CDR1 and CDR2 sequences are MNHNS and SASEGT. The CDR3 covers 13 residues. CDR3 in amino acids: CASSEVVIRDTFF. The CDR3 bases are TGTGCCAGCAGTGAAGTTGTAATCAGGGACACATTCTTT.

In this sample, this clone turned up once. The CDR3 DNA reads TGTGCCAGCAGCGGGGGGCGGGAGGGCCATTACGAGCAGTACTTC. Translated, it gives CASSGGREGHYEQYF. The chain links TRBV5-4 to TRBJ2-7; 9 nucleotides match TRBD2. With 4 bases clipped from V and 4 bases from J, the junction kept 9 bases outside the gene matches. Per the germline V gene, CDR1 is SGHNT and CDR2 is YYREEE (reference sequence). This CDR3 has 15 residues.

This clone was detected a few times. V gene TRBV7-8 combines with J gene TRBJ1-2; the D is unclear. Trimming shortened V by 2 bases and J by 5 bases, and 9 bases separated the two germline ends. Germline values: CDR1 SGHVS, CDR2 FQNEAQ. This CDR3 comprises 13 residues. In nucleotides, the CDR3 is TGTGCCAGCAGCTTATCGGAGTTTTATGGCTACACCTTC. Translation gives CASSLSEFYGYTF.

V usage is TRBV6-1 and J usage is TRBJ2-7; a possible D gene is TRBD2 (6 bases). V was pared by 2 bases and J by 2 bases, with 13 bases between. The CDR3 covers 15 residues. Germline assignment: CDR1 MNHNS and CDR2 SASEGT. CDR3 sequence: CASSESAGRAYEQYF. The CDR3 coding sequence is TGTGCCAGCAGTGAAAGTGCGGGACGCGCCTACGAGCAGTACTTC.

The chain joins TRBV29-1 to TRBJ1-2, with D unresolved. This CDR3 region has 12 residues. V lost 6 bases and J 5 bases, leaving 13 bases between the germline ends. The germline CDR1 and CDR2 sequences are SQVTM and ANQGSEA. The CDR3 loop reads CSVNPGAYGYTF. The CDR3 coding sequence is TGCAGCGTGAACCCCGGAGCTTATGGCTACACCTTC.

The chain couples TRBV28 to TRBJ1-6; D unresolved. The ends were cut back, 6 bases at V and 10 bases at J, with 10 bases in the middle. This CDR3 region has 12 residues. Germline V gives CDR1 MDHEN, CDR2 SYDVKM. CDR3 loop: CASRRYASPLHF. The CDR3 coding sequence is TGTGCCAGCAGGCGCTACGCCTCACCCCTCCACTTT.

The gene calls are TRBV29-1 and TRBJ2-1; 11 bases line up with TRBD2. The CDR3 sequence is 14 residues long. Germline V CDR1 and CDR2: SQVTM, ANQGSEA. The junction had 4 bases not matched to a gene; V was cut back by 7 bases and J by 2 bases. CDR3 coding DNA: TGCAGCGGATCTAGCGGGGGGACCTACAATGAGCAGTTCTTC. This sequence encodes CSGSSGGTYNEQFF.